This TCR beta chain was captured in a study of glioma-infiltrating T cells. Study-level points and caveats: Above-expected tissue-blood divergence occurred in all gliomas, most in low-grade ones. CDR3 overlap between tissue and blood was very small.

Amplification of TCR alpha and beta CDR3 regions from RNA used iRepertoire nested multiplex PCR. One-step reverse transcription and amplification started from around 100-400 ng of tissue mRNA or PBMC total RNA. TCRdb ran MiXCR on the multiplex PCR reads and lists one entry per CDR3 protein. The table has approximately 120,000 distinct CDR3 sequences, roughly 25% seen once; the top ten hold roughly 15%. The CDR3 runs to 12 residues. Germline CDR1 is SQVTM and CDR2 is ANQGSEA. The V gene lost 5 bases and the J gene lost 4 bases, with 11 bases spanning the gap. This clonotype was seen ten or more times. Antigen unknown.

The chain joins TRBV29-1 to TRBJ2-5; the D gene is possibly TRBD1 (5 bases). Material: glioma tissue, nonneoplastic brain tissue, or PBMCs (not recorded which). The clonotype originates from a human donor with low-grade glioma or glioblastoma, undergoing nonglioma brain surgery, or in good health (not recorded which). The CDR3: CSVQQGRETQYF. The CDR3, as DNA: TGCAGCGTTCAGCAGGGCCGAGAGACCCAGTACTTC.